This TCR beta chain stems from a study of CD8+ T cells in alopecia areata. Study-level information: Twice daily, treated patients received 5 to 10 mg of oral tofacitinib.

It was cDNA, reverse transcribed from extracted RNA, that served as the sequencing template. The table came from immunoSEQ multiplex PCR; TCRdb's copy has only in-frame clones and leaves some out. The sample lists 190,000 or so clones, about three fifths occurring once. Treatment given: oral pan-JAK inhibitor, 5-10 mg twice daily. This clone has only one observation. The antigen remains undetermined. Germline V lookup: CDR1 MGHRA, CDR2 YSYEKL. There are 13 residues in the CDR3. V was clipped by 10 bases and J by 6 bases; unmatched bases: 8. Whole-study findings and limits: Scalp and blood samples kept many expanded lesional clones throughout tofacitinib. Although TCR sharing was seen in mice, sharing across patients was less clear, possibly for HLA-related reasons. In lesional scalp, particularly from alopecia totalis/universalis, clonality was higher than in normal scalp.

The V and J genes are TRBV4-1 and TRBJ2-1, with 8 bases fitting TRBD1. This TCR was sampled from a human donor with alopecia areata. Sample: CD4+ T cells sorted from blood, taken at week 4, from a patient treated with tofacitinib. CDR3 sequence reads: CATKRTGSNEQFF. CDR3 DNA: TGCGCCACCAAAAGGACAGGGAGCAATGAGCAGTTCTTC.